One sample yielded the 30 T cell receptor beta chains listed below, sequenced in a study of shared clonotypes between healthy human individuals. Assay used: immunoSEQ multiplex PCR; TCRdb lists only in-frame clones, some missing. The table includes roughly 220,000 clones, 60% to 70% detected once. Sequenced: memory CD4+ T cells sorted from blood. Subset described: CD45RA-negative fraction. The source of these receptors is a man aged 25-40 years in good health.

This sequence joins TRBV2 and TRBJ1-2; D is perhaps TRBD1 (5 bases). Germline V gene lookup returns CDR1 SNHLY and CDR2 FYNNEI. V was cut by 7 bases and J by 5 bases, with 14 bases left in between. CDR3 size: 13 residues. The CDR3 DNA reads TGTGCCAGCACCACTACAGGAGGATATGGCTACACCTTC. This encodes CASTTTGGYGYTF. The variable domain in full, completed from reference TRBV2 and TRBJ1-2, reads EPEVTQTPSHQVTQMGQEVILRCVPISNHLYFYWYRQILGQKVEFLVSFYNNEISEKSEIFDDQFSVERPDGSNFTLKIRSTKLEDSAMYFCASTTTGGYGYTFGSGTRLTVV.

V gene TRBV11-1 combines with J gene TRBJ2-7; D gene unclear. From germline, CDR1 is SGHAT and CDR2 FQDESV (reference sequence). The CDR3 extends over 13 amino acids. Trimming took 5 bases from V and 3 from J, leaving 11 bases between them. As DNA, the CDR3 is TGTGCCAGCAGCAGTCATATGGGCTACGAGCAGTACTTC. This sequence encodes CASSSHMGYEQYF.

The chain joins TRBV4-1 to TRBJ2-7; D not resolved. Trimming removed 3 bases from V and 2 bases from J, with 17 bases in between. The CDR3 totals 16 residues. CDR1 and CDR2 from the germline V gene are MGHRA and YSYEKL. The DNA for the CDR3 is TGCGCCAGCAGCCAGACCCTCCAAAAACCCACCTACGAGCAGTACTTC. Its translation: CASSQTLQKPTYEQYF.

This clone showed up just once. The chain uses TRBV2 and TRBJ2-5; D might be TRBD2 (7 bases). Between the trimmed V and J ends, which lost 5 bases and 6 bases, there was a span of 13 bases. The CDR3 totals 13 residues. The germline CDR1 and CDR2 sequences are SNHLY and FYNNEI. CDR3 region: CASSQGGDQTQYF. Here the CDR3 DNA reads TGTGCCAGCAGTCAAGGGGGGGATCAGACCCAGTACTTC.

The chain links TRBV6-5 to TRBJ2-2; D uncertain. The CDR3 has 16 residues. Germline V lookup: CDR1 MNHEY, CDR2 SVGAGI. V lost 0 bases to trimming and J lost 2 bases, with 10 bases between them. Here the CDR3 reads CASSYSIWGNTGELFF. The CDR3 nucleotides read TGTGCCAGCAGTTACTCGATCTGGGGAAACACCGGGGAGCTGTTTTTT.

Only a few counts were recorded for this clone. The chain is built from TRBV7-2 and TRBJ2-2; 10 bases agree with TRBD2. CDR1 is SGHTA, CDR2 FQGNSA, per germline. CDR3 length: 17 amino acids. V lost 5 bases to trimming and J lost 1 base; unmatched junction nucleotides: 7. For the CDR3, the DNA is TGTGCCAGCAGCCAACAAAGGACTAGCGGGAACACCGGGGAGCTGTTTTTT. Protein: CASSQQRTSGNTGELFF.

The chain carries TRBV5-1 and TRBJ1-1; 7 nucleotides align to TRBD1. The CDR3 contains 16 residues. The germline V gene has CDR1 SGHRS and CDR2 YFSETQ. With V trimmed by 3 bases and J by 4 bases, 12 bases remained unmatched. This chain's CDR3 is CASSYRTQGESTEAFF. DNA of the CDR3: TGCGCCAGCAGCTATCGCACCCAGGGGGAGAGCACTGAAGCTTTCTTT.

The genes are TRBV28 and TRBJ1-1; D is perhaps TRBD1 (5 bases). This CDR3 region has 16 residues. Germline-derived CDR1 and CDR2 are MDHEN and SYDVKM. Trimming removed 1 base from V and 6 bases from J, with 18 bases in between. The CDR3 region has the DNA TGTGCCAGCAGTTTATTCGCAGGGCAGGGTAAAGCTGAAGCTTTCTTT. Amino acids: CASSLFAGQGKAEAFF.

The J gene is TRBJ2-7, the V gene TRBV27; 10 bases line up with TRBD2. The trim removed 5 bases at V and 0 bases at J, leaving 4 bases unmatched. CDR3 length equals 15 residues. In germline, CDR1 is MNHEY, CDR2 SMNVEV (reference sequence). This CDR3 is CASSGTSGTSYEQYF. The CDR3 DNA follows: TGTGCCAGCAGTGGAACTAGCGGGACCTCCTACGAGCAGTACTTC.

J is TRBJ2-1 and V is TRBV7-4; TRBD1 is a possible D gene (6 bases). The V and J ends lost 5 bases and 4 bases respectively, with 15 bases between them. Per germline, CDR1 SGHVT and CDR2 SQSDAQ. The CDR3 is made up of 15 amino acids. The chain's CDR3 is CASSQDSRTYNEQFF. The CDR3 nucleotides read TGTGCCAGCAGCCAGGACAGCCGAACGTACAATGAGCAGTTCTTC.

This clone was counted a few times. This chain connects TRBV9 to TRBJ1-2; the match to TRBD1 covers 11 bases. The CDR3 sequence is 16 residues long. CDR1 and CDR2 from the germline V gene are SGDLS and YYNGEE. Germline trimming cut 4 bases from V and 3 bases from J; bases unmatched to any gene: 8. CDR3 region: CASSPDRGQEDYGYTF. The CDR3 nucleotides are TGTGCCAGCAGCCCGGACAGGGGGCAAGAAGACTATGGCTACACCTTC.

This clone occurred many times. The chain links TRBV18 to TRBJ2-1; 7 bases are a match to TRBD2. The V and J ends lost 3 bases and 0 bases, in that order; junction bases with no gene match: 2. Germline V gives CDR1 KGHSH, CDR2 LQKENI. The CDR3 is made up of 15 amino acids. CDR3 protein: CASSPGDYSYNEQFF. The CDR3 region has the DNA TGTGCCAGCTCACCGGGGGACTACTCCTACAATGAGCAGTTCTTC.

The sample holds a few counts of this clone. The chain combines TRBV12-5 with TRBJ2-3; 11 bases are a match to TRBD1. CDR3 size: 15 residues. In germline, CDR1 is LGHNT, CDR2 FRNRAP. The V segment lost 5 bases and the J segment 6 bases; nucleotides outside the gene matches: 7. The CDR3 nucleotides are TGTGCTAGTGGTGAGGACAGGGGGCGGAGGGATACGCAGTATTTT. Protein: CASGEDRGRRDTQYF.

Only a few counts were recorded for this clone. The chain links TRBV5-1 to TRBJ2-7, with a tentative D call TRBD1 (6 bases). Germline CDR1 and CDR2: SGHRS and YFSETQ. The CDR3 extends over 13 amino acids. V dropped 3 bases and J dropped 5 bases, with 12 bases sitting between them. CDR3 amino acids: CASSWTVQDEQYF. CDR3 coding DNA: TGCGCCAGCAGCTGGACAGTTCAGGACGAGCAGTACTTC.

The chain combines TRBV5-6 with TRBJ2-1; 8 positions match TRBD1. CDR1 SGHDT and CDR2 YYEEEE come from the germline V gene. This CDR3 region has 11 residues. The junction had 5 bases not matched to a gene; V was cut back by 3 bases and J by 15 bases. This CDR3 reads CASSSGQVGFF. The CDR3 DNA follows: TGTGCCAGCAGCTCGGGACAGGTAGGGTTCTTC. The variable domain in full, completed from reference TRBV5-6 and TRBJ2-1, reads DAGVTQSPTHLIKTRGQQVTLRCSPKSGHDTVSWYQQALGQGPQFIFQYYEEEERQRGNFPDRFSGHQFPNYSSELNVNALLLGDSALYLCASSSGQVGFFGPGTRLTVL.

V is TRBV7-3 and J is TRBJ2-3, with TRBD2 matching 10 bases. This CDR3 is built from 16 residues. Germline assignment: CDR1 SGHTA and CDR2 FQGTGA. V gave up 5 bases and J gave up 4 bases; unmatched junction bases: 9. CDR3 in DNA: TGTGCCAGCAGCCTAGGGGCTAGCGGGAGCTCAGATACGCAGTATTTT. Translation gives CASSLGASGSSDTQYF.

Comment on this clone: This may be a read error: a much more frequent sequence differs by one nucleotide. The chain couples TRBV18 to TRBJ2-2; D unclear. Germline CDR1 is KGHSH and CDR2 is LQKENI. This CDR3 region has 11 residues. Trimming took off 8 bases at V and 1 base at J, with 2 bases between the two ends. Here the CDR3 reads CASRNTGELFF. The CDR3 DNA follows: TGTGCCAGCCGGAACACCGGGGAGCTGTTTTTT.

The chain employs TRBV27 and TRBJ1-5; TRBD1 matches at 7 bases. This CDR3 has 16 residues. With 0 bases clipped from V and 3 bases from J, the junction kept 5 bases outside the gene matches. Germline CDR1 MNHEY, CDR2 SMNVEV (reference sequence). The CDR3 bases are TGTGCCAGCAGTTTATCGGGACAGAGACCCAATCAGCCCCAGCATTTT. Translating it yields CASSLSGQRPNQPQHF.

This clone was found a few times. CDR3 in DNA: TGTGCCAGCAGCCAAAATAGCGCCTACGAGCAGTACTTC. Its translation is CASSQNSAYEQYF. The rearrangement joins TRBV6-6 to TRBJ2-7; possible D gene TRBD2, 5 bases. The CDR3 sequence is 13 residues long. V dropped 6 bases and J dropped 2 bases, with 11 bases sitting between them. Germline loops: CDR1 MNHNY, CDR2 SVGAGI (reference sequence).

V is TRBV5-8 and J is TRBJ2-3; the D gene is possibly TRBD2 (5 bases). CDR1 and CDR2 (germline): SGHTS, YDEGEE. V was trimmed by 3 bases and J by 2 bases, leaving 13 bases between them. The CDR3 has 15 residues. This CDR3 reads CASSSLGRSTDTQYF. The CDR3 bases are TGTGCCAGCAGCTCGCTGGGGAGATCCACAGATACGCAGTATTTT.

V and J are TRBV7-8 and TRBJ2-1; 12 nucleotides align to TRBD2. Germline CDR1 is SGHVS and CDR2 is FQNEAQ. The CDR3 runs to 16 residues. V shed 4 bases and J 7 bases; nucleotides not matched to a gene: 8. The CDR3 loop is CASSSGLAGGPNEQFF. The DNA of the CDR3 is TGTGCCAGCAGCTCAGGCCTAGCGGGAGGGCCGAATGAGCAGTTCTTC.

The table lists this clone with a few counts. V usage is TRBV5-1 and J usage is TRBJ2-1; D possibly corresponds to TRBD2 (5 bases). V lost 1 base and J 6 bases, leaving 14 bases between the germline ends. The CDR3 has 15 residues. CDR1 and CDR2 (germline): SGHRS, YFSETQ. The CDR3 DNA sequence: TGCGCCAGCAGCTTGCACCCCTCGGGGAGCAATGAGCAGTTCTTC. Translating it yields CASSLHPSGSNEQFF.

This clone appeared a single time. This chain connects TRBV7-9 to TRBJ2-7; 9 positions match TRBD1. Germline CDR1 is SEHNR and CDR2 is FQNEAQ (reference sequence). This CDR3 region has 14 residues. V gave up 5 bases and J gave up 3 bases; unmatched junction bases: 5. The CDR3 DNA is TGTGCCAGCAGCACCGGACAGGGGCACTACGAGCAGTACTTC. Protein: CASSTGQGHYEQYF.

The V gene is TRBV7-9, the J gene TRBJ2-7; D not certain. Germline values: CDR1 SEHNR, CDR2 FQNEAQ (reference sequence). The CDR3 sequence is 13 residues long. V gave up 1 base and J gave up 6 bases, with 10 bases separating them. The CDR3 region is CASSLDWALEQYF. CDR3 nucleotides: TGTGCCAGCAGCTTAGATTGGGCCCTCGAGCAGTACTTC.

The V gene is TRBV5-1, the J gene TRBJ2-7, with a possible D match to TRBD1 (6 bases). The CDR3 length is 15 residues. CDR1 SGHRS and CDR2 YFSETQ come from the germline V gene. V dropped 4 bases and J dropped 3 bases, with 17 bases sitting between them. CDR3 residues: CASSRGTNQNYEQYF. The CDR3 DNA is TGCGCCAGCAGCCGAGGGACAAATCAAAACTACGAGCAGTACTTC.

V is TRBV5-4 and J is TRBJ1-3; tentative D call: TRBD1 (6 bases). V lost 0 bases, J lost 0 bases, and 13 bases lay in between. This CDR3 is built from 17 residues. The germline V gene has CDR1 SGHNT and CDR2 YYREEE (reference sequence). The CDR3 coding sequence is TGTGCCAGCAGCTTGGATGTTGGGGGCCCCTCTGGAAACACCATATATTTT. Its protein product is CASSLDVGGPSGNTIYF.

Notes on this clone: The same CDR3 can be traced to other DNA sequences in this sample. The genes are TRBV9 and TRBJ2-3, with D possibly matching TRBD1 (6 bases). This CDR3 spans 13 amino acids. V lost 3 bases and J 1 base, leaving 6 bases between the germline ends. The V gene's germline CDR1 is SGDLS and CDR2 YYNGEE. The CDR3 nucleotides are TGTGCCAGCAGCGAGGGGGGCACAGATACGCAGTATTTT. It codes for CASSEGGTDTQYF. Supplemented by reference TRBV9 and TRBJ2-3, the full variable domain reads DSGVTQTPKHLITATGQRVTLRCSPRSGDLSVYWYQQSLDQGLQFLIQYYNGEERAKGNILERFSAQQFPDLHSELNLSSLELGDSALYFCASSEGGTDTQYFGPGTRLTVL.

The chain carries TRBV2 and TRBJ1-3; 7 bases fit TRBD1. With 2 bases clipped from V and 2 bases from J, the junction kept 6 bases outside the gene matches. Germline CDR1 and CDR2: SNHLY and FYNNEI. The CDR3 sequence is 16 residues long. CDR3 bases: TGTGCCAGCAGTGAAAAGGGACAGAGGACTGGAAACACCATATATTTT. Its translation: CASSEKGQRTGNTIYF.

The chain has TRBV7-2 and TRBJ2-1, with TRBD2 matching 15 bases. Per germline, CDR1 SGHTA and CDR2 FQGNSA. The V gene end was trimmed by 9 bases and the J gene end by 8 bases; junction bases not matched to a gene: 14. This CDR3 has 17 amino acids. For the CDR3, the DNA is TGTGCCAGTGCCCCATCCTCGGGACTAGCGGGAGGTCATGAGCAGTTCTTC. Its protein product is CASAPSSGLAGGHEQFF.

This sequence joins TRBV2 and TRBJ2-2, with D unclear. Germline loops: CDR1 SNHLY, CDR2 FYNNEI. CDR3 length equals 14 residues. V lost 6 bases and J lost 0, with 8 bases in between. Here the CDR3 reads CASRALSNTGELFF. CDR3 DNA sequence: TGTGCCAGCAGGGCCCTCTCGAACACCGGGGAGCTGTTTTTT.